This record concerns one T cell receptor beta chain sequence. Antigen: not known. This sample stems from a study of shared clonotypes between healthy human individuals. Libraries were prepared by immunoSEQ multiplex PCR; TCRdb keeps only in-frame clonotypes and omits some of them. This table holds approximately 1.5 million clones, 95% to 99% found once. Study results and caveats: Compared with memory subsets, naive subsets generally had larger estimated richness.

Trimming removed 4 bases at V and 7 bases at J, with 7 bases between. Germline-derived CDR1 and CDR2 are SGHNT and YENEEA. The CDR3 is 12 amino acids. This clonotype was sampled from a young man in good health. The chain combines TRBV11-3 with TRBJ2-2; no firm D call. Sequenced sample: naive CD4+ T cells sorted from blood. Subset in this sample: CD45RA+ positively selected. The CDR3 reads CASSSTGGELFF. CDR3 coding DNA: TGTGCCAGCAGCTCAACCGGCGGGGAGCTGTTTTTT.